The 22 T cell receptor beta chains below come from one sample, sequenced in a study of CD8+CD57+ T cells in acquired aplastic anemia. Patients picked for sequencing had shown CD8+CD57+ cell expansion detected by flow cytometry. Template material for TCR beta VDJ and CDR3 profiling consisted of genomic DNA. Via MiXCR, TCRdb re-called the reads, giving one row per CDR3 protein. The sample yields approximately 190,000 distinct CDR3 sequences, under 55% seen once. Source material: sorted CD4+, CD8+, or CD8+CD57+ T cells (not recorded which) from PBMCs. The receptors stem from a human donor with aplastic anemia.

Many counts were recorded for this clonotype. The CDR3 is CASSRTTDTQYF. The CDR3 coding sequence is TGTGCCAGCAGCCGTACCACAGATACGCAGTATTTT. V is TRBV3-1 and J is TRBJ2-3; D not certain. This CDR3 spans 12 amino acids. Germline V CDR1 and CDR2: LGHDT, YNNKEL (reference sequence). Trimming cost V 4 bases and J 2 bases, with 4 bases left between them.

The table lists this clonotype with many counts. The rearrangement links TRBV11-3 to TRBJ2-1; D not resolved. V lost 5 bases and J lost 6, with 14 bases in between. Germline CDR1 is SGHNT and CDR2 is YENEEA. This CDR3 has 14 amino acids. CDR3 amino acids: CASSVDSTFNEQFF. CDR3 DNA: TGTGCCAGCAGCGTTGATAGCACCTTCAATGAGCAGTTCTTC.

This clonotype was found many times. The CDR3 region is CASSYGRGATQYF. In DNA form, the CDR3 reads TGTGCCAGCAGTTACGGACGAGGAGCTACGCAGTATTTT. The chain uses TRBV6-5 and TRBJ2-3; D is uncertain. This CDR3 region has 13 residues. From germline, CDR1 is MNHEY and CDR2 SVGAGI. V dropped 2 bases and J dropped 8 bases, with 11 bases sitting between them.

V and J are TRBV11-2 and TRBJ2-5, with D tentatively TRBD2 (6 bases). Germline assignment: CDR1 SGHAT and CDR2 FQNNGV. V was clipped by 3 bases and J by 5 bases, with 13 bases between them. This CDR3 has 14 amino acids. The CDR3 spells CASSFLGGGETQYF. In DNA form, the CDR3 reads TGTGCCAGCAGCTTCCTAGGTGGGGGGGAGACCCAGTACTTC.

This clonotype was observed a few times. CDR3 loop: CSARLAGAFHDTQYF. CDR3 bases: TGCAGTGCTCGTCTAGCGGGAGCCTTTCATGATACGCAGTATTTT. The chain combines TRBV20-1 with TRBJ2-3; 10 bases agree with TRBD2. Losses at the gene ends were 5 bases for V and 6 bases for J; bases not matched to a gene: 11. CDR1 and CDR2 (germline): DFQATT, SNEGSKA (reference sequence). CDR3 length: 15 residues.

As to this clonotype: One junction end does not reproduce the germline sequence, and a read error may be involved. The chain couples TRBV24-1 to TRBJ2-1, with D hard to call. The CDR3 sequence is 16 residues long. CDR1 is KGHDR, CDR2 SFDVKD, per germline. CDR3 residues: CATSDPGGESYNEQFF. CDR3 coding DNA: TGTGCCACCAGTGACCCCGGCGGCGAGTCCTACAATGAACAGTTCTTC.

The V gene is TRBV12-3 or TRBV12-4, the J gene TRBJ1-6; D perhaps matches TRBD1 (5 bases). The CDR3 is 14 residues long. V shed 4 bases and J shed 3 bases, with 7 bases lying between them. The CDR3 region has the DNA TGTGCCAGCAGTTGGGACGGCTATAATTCACCCCTCCACTTT. Protein sequence: CASSWDGYNSPLHF.

This clonotype came up many times. The chain is built from TRBV2 and TRBJ2-3; 10 nucleotides match TRBD2. This CDR3 contains 17 residues. The V and J ends lost 2 bases and 5 bases, in that order; junction bases with no gene match: 10. Per germline, CDR1 SNHLY and CDR2 FYNNEI. The CDR3 coding sequence is TGTGCCAGCAGTGAAAGGGTAGCGGGAGGTTCCGGAGATACGCAGTATTTT. This translates into CASSERVAGGSGDTQYF.

With respect to this clonotype: It may be a read error: a sequence one base away is much more abundant. The V call is TRBV12-3 or TRBV12-4, the J call TRBJ1-1, with D tentatively TRBD1 (6 bases). The V and J ends lost 7 bases and 1 base respectively, with 16 bases between them. The CDR3 is 15 amino acids. The CDR3 reads CASKRRGHSNTEAFF. The CDR3 DNA follows: TGTGCCAGCAAGAGGCGGGGACACTCGAACACTGAAGCTTTCTTT.

The chain uses TRBV9 and TRBJ2-1, with D tentatively TRBD1 (5 bases). The germline CDR1 and CDR2 sequences are SGDLS and YYNGEE. Trimming shortened V by 0 bases and J by 13 bases, and 14 bases separated the two germline ends. This CDR3 is built from 13 residues. This CDR3 is CASSVEGHGAQFF. The CDR3 DNA reads TGTGCCAGCAGCGTAGAAGGCCATGGGGCCCAGTTCTTC. Full variable domain (rest looked up from reference TRBV9 and TRBJ2-1): DSGVTQTPKHLITATGQRVTLRCSPRSGDLSVYWYQQSLDQGLQFLIQYYNGEERAKGNILERFSAQQFPDLHSELNLSSLELGDSALYFCASSVEGHGAQFFGPGTRLTVL.

This clonotype was observed many times. The chain has TRBV25-1 and TRBJ2-7, with 7 nucleotides matching TRBD1. CDR1 and CDR2 from the germline V gene are MGHDK and SYGVNS. Trimming took 6 bases from V and 3 from J; bases not matched to a gene: 5. The CDR3 runs to 13 residues. The CDR3 DNA is TGTGCCAGCAGGGGGACAGTGCGCTACGAGCAGTACTTC. Its protein is CASRGTVRYEQYF.

A single count supports this clonotype. Compared with germline, one end of the junction differs, possibly owing to a read error. The chain couples TRBV5-1 to TRBJ1-1, with D possibly being TRBD1 (5 bases). The V gene's germline CDR1 is SGHRS and CDR2 YFSETQ. CDR3 length: 14 residues. This CDR3 is CAGSLIGTNTEAFF. The CDR3 DNA follows: TGCGCCGGCAGCTTGATAGGGACTAACACTGAAGCTTTCTTT.

Worth noting for this clonotype: The final CDR3 position lacks the conserved phenylalanine or tryptophan, pointing to a likely read error. The V and J genes are TRBV24-1 and TRBJ2-1; weak D call: TRBD2 (5 bases). The germline gives CDR1 KGHDR, CDR2 SFDVKD. Trimming cost V 3 bases and J 0 bases, with 11 bases left between them. The CDR3 extends over 16 amino acids. Here the CDR3 reads CATSDPTEGSYNEQFL. CDR3 bases: TGTGCCACCAGTGATCCCACAGAGGGCTCCTACAATGAGCAGTTCCTC.

This rearrangement joins TRBV2 to TRBJ2-7; D is possibly TRBD1 (6 bases). The CDR3 consists of 12 residues. V lost 7 bases and J 2 bases, leaving 9 bases between the germline ends. Germline V gene lookup returns CDR1 SNHLY and CDR2 FYNNEI. The CDR3 sequence: CASTDRTYEQYF. In nucleotides, the CDR3 is TGTGCCAGCACCGACAGGACCTACGAGCAGTACTTC.

This clonotype was recorded at least ten times. The V call is TRBV6-1, the J call TRBJ1-1; 10 positions match TRBD1. With V trimmed by 6 bases and J by 11 bases, 3 bases remained unmatched. This CDR3 spans 11 amino acids. The germline gives CDR1 MNHNS, CDR2 SASEGT. The CDR3 DNA reads as TGTGCCAGCAGACGGGACAGGGGCGCTTTCTTT. Amino acid sequence: CASRRDRGAFF.

J is TRBJ2-2 and V is TRBV29-1, with 10 bases that match TRBD1. Trimming removed 6 bases from V and 7 bases from J; junction bases left unmatched: 5. Germline assignment: CDR1 SQVTM and CDR2 ANQGSEA. This CDR3 comprises 13 residues. The CDR3 bases are TGCAGCGTGGCTGACAGGGGGCACGGGGAGCTGTTTTTT. This translates into CSVADRGHGELFF.

This chain uses TRBV19 with TRBJ1-5; D uncertain. With 3 bases removed from V and 6 bases from J, the gap between germline ends came to 12 bases. This CDR3 is 14 amino acids long. CDR1 LNHDA and CDR2 SQIVND come from the germline V gene (reference sequence). CDR3 coding DNA: TGTGCCAGTAGTATCCGGGGATTAGGTCAGCCCCAGCATTTT. It yields the protein CASSIRGLGQPQHF.

Notes on this clonotype: A read error may explain this, as a much larger clone is one base away. Because it lacks the conserved phenylalanine or tryptophan at the end, this CDR3 is likely a read error. The CDR3 sequence: CASSIRGAGEKLFL. The CDR3, as DNA: TGCGCCAGCAGTATCCGGGGGGCAGGTGAAAAACTGTTTTTG. The chain uses TRBV5-1 and TRBJ1-4; perhaps TRBD1 as D (6 bases). Germline V gene data show CDR1 as SGHRS and CDR2 as YFSETQ. The V and J ends lost 5 bases and 7 bases respectively, with 15 bases between them. This CDR3 has 14 amino acids.

This clonotype was found many times. The CDR3 spells CASSSTQMGVTGELFF. CDR3 DNA sequence: TGTGCCAGCAGCTCTACCCAAATGGGGGTGACCGGGGAGCTGTTTTTT. The chain is built from TRBV7-9 and TRBJ2-2; D tentatively reads TRBD1 or TRBD2 (5 bases each). The ends were cut back, 4 bases at V and 5 bases at J, with 17 bases in the middle. This CDR3 is built from 16 residues. Looked up from germline, CDR1 is SEHNR and CDR2 is FQNEAQ (reference sequence).

This clonotype was observed at least ten times. This chain links TRBV6-2 or TRBV6-3 with TRBJ1-1; 9 positions match TRBD1. V shed 6 bases and J 0 bases; nucleotides not matched to a gene: 2. CDR3 size: 14 residues. Looked up from germline, CDR1 is MNHEY and CDR2 is SVGEGT. The CDR3 nucleotides are TGTGCCAGCAGCCGGGACAGGGTGAACACTGAAGCTTTCTTT. Translating gives CASSRDRVNTEAFF.

This rearrangement joins TRBV11-2 to TRBJ1-2; no firm D call. Per germline, CDR1 SGHAT and CDR2 FQNNGV. CDR3 size: 16 residues. V was clipped by 1 base and J by 5 bases, with 17 bases between them. The CDR3 spells CASSLVVGAPEYGYTF. The CDR3 DNA reads TGTGCCAGCAGCTTAGTCGTTGGAGCACCGGAGTATGGCTACACCTTC.

This clonotype was counted at least ten times. V and J are TRBV20-1 and TRBJ1-1; D not certain. The length of the CDR3 is 14 residues. V was trimmed by 3 bases and J by 1 base, leaving 12 bases between them. Germline V lookup: CDR1 DFQATT, CDR2 SNEGSKA (reference sequence). The CDR3 loop is CSARNSDPNTEAFF. CDR3 nucleotides: TGCAGTGCTAGGAACTCGGACCCGAACACTGAAGCTTTCTTT.